This record covers a single T cell receptor beta chain. The antigen remains undetermined. The record originates from a study of graft-versus-host responses after intestinal transplantation. Notes on the study in general: GvH clones were found in recipient marrow; some appeared first in ileum or blood.

Repertoires were generated with immunoSEQ multiplex PCR, while TCRdb's copy carries only in-frame clones and drops some. The sample gives 90,000 to 120,000 clones, roughly 87% of which show up once; roughly 0.71% is in the top ten. This CDR3 region has 14 residues. From germline, CDR1 is SGDLS and CDR2 YYNGEE. Trimming stripped 3 bases from V and 8 bases from J, with 14 bases between. The J gene is TRBJ1-4, the V gene TRBV9; maybe TRBD1 (5 bases). The sequenced sample was unstimulated CD4+ T cells sorted from spleen or lymph node cells, obtained before transplant. The clonotype originates from a human donor who was the organ donor for an intestinal transplant. The CDR3 is CASSAGQGLEKLFF. In DNA, the CDR3 is TGTGCCAGCAGCGCCGGGCAGGGACTGGAAAAACTGTTTTTT.